Included here is one T cell receptor beta chain sequence, with context. The antigen remains unidentified. Some clones are missing from TCRdb's copy, which holds only in-frame ones; the method was immunoSEQ multiplex PCR. The sample records 60,000 to 70,000 clones, 88% being singletons. This entry belongs to a study of siplizumab effects on memory and regulatory T cells. Broader study findings: Siplizumab gave mappable alloreactive CD4+ clones an average Treg-derived fraction of about 70%, against roughly 26% in controls. Unstimulated naive T cells seemed to show more diversity than memory cells did, and they also seemed to be among the major contributors to the alloresponse. Neither a naive nor a memory phenotype was assignable to roughly 80-95% of proliferating CD4+ or CD8+ clones. Siplizumab, the agent tested, significantly reduced alloreactive sequences traceable to unstimulated CD4+ memory cells.

Germline CDR1 reads MNHNY; CDR2 reads SVGAGI (reference sequence). Between the trimmed V and J ends, which lost 5 bases and 0 bases, there was a span of 14 bases. The CDR3 sequence is 16 residues long. Sequencing was done on a sample of Tregs sorted from blood. The sequence derives from a human donor in good health. J is TRBJ1-5 and V is TRBV6-6, with D uncertain. The CDR3 nucleotides read TGTGCCAGCAGTAACCCCTCGCAATATAGCAATCAGCCCCAGCATTTT. It translates to CASSNPSQYSNQPQHF.